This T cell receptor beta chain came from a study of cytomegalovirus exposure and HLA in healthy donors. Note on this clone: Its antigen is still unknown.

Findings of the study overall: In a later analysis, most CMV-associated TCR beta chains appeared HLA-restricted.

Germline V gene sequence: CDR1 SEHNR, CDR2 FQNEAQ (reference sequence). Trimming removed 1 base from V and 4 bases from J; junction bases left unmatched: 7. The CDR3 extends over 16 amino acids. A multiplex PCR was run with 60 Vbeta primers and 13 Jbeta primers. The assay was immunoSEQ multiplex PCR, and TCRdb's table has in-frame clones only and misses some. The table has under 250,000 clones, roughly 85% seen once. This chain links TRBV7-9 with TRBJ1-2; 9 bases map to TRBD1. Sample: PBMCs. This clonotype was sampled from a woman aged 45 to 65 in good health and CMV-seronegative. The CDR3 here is CASSLVTGGASYGYTF. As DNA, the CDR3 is TGTGCCAGCAGCTTAGTCACAGGGGGCGCTAGCTATGGCTACACCTTC.